The present T cell receptor (beta chain) was sequenced within a study of monozygotic twins with inflammatory bowel disease. TCRdb reanalyzed the 5' RACE reads and collapses them to one entry per CDR3 protein, without DNA. Its table records about 380,000 distinct CDR3 sequences. This sequence originates from a human donor with ulcerative colitis or Crohn's disease, or a healthy co-twin of an affected twin (not recorded which). Material for sequencing was blood.

CDR3 residues: CASSYFGTGGTWTEAFF. V and J are TRBV6-2 or TRBV6-3 and TRBJ1-1; checking the TCRdb D call of TRBD1 is not possible without DNA. Germline assignment: CDR1 MNHEY and CDR2 SVGEGT. The CDR3 extends over 17 amino acids.